Below are 4 T cell receptor beta chains sequenced from a single sample in a study of cytomegalovirus exposure and HLA in healthy donors. 60 Vbeta and 13 Jbeta primers were used in PCR. The repertoire was sequenced with immunoSEQ multiplex PCR; TCRdb's copy has only in-frame clones and lacks some. Found here are tens of thousands of clones, 75% to 80% of them singletons; the top ten hold 3.8%. The sequenced sample was PBMCs. The receptors derive from a woman aged 40-49 years in good health and CMV-seronegative.

This chain connects TRBV25-1 to TRBJ2-7; D may be TRBD1 (6 bases). V was clipped by 1 base and J by 1 base, with 11 bases between them. The CDR3 length is 15 residues. From germline, CDR1 is MGHDK and CDR2 SYGVNS. The CDR3 protein is CASSEFRTDSYEQYF. The CDR3 DNA reads as TGTGCCAGCAGTGAATTCAGGACAGATTCCTACGAGCAGTACTTC.

The V call is TRBV18, the J call TRBJ1-2; possible D gene TRBD1, 6 bases. Germline-derived CDR1 and CDR2 are KGHSH and LQKENI. Deletions cut 5 bases from V and 5 bases from J, with 18 bases between. The CDR3 is 15 residues long. CDR3 amino acids: CASSTRTDLNYGYTF. In nucleotides, the CDR3 is TGTGCCAGCTCAACCCGGACAGATCTGAATTATGGCTACACCTTC.

The gene calls are TRBV2 and TRBJ2-6; D uncertain. Per germline, CDR1 SNHLY and CDR2 FYNNEI. V lost 4 bases and J 0 bases, leaving 7 bases between the germline ends. The CDR3 extends over 15 amino acids. CDR3 sequence: CASSAADSGANVLTF. CDR3 sequence (DNA): TGTGCCAGCAGTGCGGCGGACTCTGGGGCCAACGTCCTGACTTTC.

The rearrangement uses TRBV5-1 and TRBJ1-1; possible D gene TRBD1, 5 bases. Looked up from germline, CDR1 is SGHRS and CDR2 is YFSETQ. The CDR3 runs 14 residues. Trimming cost V 4 bases and J 5 bases, with 15 bases left between them. The chain's CDR3 is CASSLMGGETEAFF. CDR3 sequence (DNA): TGCGCCAGCAGCCTCATGGGGGGGGAGACTGAAGCTTTCTTT. Variable domain in full (rest from reference TRBV5-1 and TRBJ1-1): KAGVTQTPRYLIKTRGQQVTLSCSPISGHRSVSWYQQTPGQGLQFLFEYFSETQRNKGNFPGRFSGRQFSNSRSEMNVSTLELGDSALYLCASSLMGGETEAFFGQGTRLTVV.